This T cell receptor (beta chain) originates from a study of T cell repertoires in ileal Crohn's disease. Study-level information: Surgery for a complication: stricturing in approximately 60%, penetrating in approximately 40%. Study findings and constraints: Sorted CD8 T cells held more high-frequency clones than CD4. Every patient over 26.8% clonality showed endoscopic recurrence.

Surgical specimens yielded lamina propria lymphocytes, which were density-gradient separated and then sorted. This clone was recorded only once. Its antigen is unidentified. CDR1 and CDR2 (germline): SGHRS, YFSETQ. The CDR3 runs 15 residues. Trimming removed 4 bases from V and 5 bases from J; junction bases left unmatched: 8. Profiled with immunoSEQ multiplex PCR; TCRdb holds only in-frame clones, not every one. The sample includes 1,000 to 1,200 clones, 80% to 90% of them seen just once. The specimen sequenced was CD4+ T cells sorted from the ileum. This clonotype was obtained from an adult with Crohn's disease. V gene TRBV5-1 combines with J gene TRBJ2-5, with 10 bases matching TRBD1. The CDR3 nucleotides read TGCGCCAGCAGCCCTTTGGGACAGGGGAAGGAGACCCAGTACTTC. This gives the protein CASSPLGQGKETQYF.